This T cell receptor beta chain was profiled in a study of blood T cell repertoires in COVID-19. Only in-frame clones appear in the TCRdb table, and some are missing; sequencing was by immunoSEQ multiplex PCR. This sample has about 83,000 clones, with approximately 80% found just once. The CDR3 sequence is 17 residues long. V lost 2 bases to trimming and J lost 1 base, with 14 bases between them. Germline V CDR1 and CDR2: SGHTA, FQGNSA. This clone has a handful of counts. The sample was peripheral blood. The V gene is TRBV7-2, the J gene TRBJ2-2; D not resolved. The sequence was collected from a woman of 80 years or more with acute or convalescent COVID-19. CDR3 coding DNA: TGTGCCAGCAGCTTAAGAAAGATGGCGGTGAACACCGGGGAGCTGTTTTTT. It specifies CASSLRKMAVNTGELFF.